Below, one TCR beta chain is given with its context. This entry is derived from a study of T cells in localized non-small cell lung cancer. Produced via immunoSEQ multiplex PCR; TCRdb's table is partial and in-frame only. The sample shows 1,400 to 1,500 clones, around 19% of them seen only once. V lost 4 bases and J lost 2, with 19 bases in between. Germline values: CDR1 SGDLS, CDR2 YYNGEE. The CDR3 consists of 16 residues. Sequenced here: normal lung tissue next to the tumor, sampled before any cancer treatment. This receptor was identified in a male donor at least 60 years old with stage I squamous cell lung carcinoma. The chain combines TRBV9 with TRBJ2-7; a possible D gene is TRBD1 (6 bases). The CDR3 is CASSPPTGIGTYEQYF. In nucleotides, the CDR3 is TGTGCCAGCAGCCCTCCGACAGGCATAGGCACCTACGAGCAGTACTTC. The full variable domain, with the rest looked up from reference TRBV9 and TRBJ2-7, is DSGVTQTPKHLITATGQRVTLRCSPRSGDLSVYWYQQSLDQGLQFLIQYYNGEERAKGNILERFSAQQFPDLHSELNLSSLELGDSALYFCASSPPTGIGTYEQYFGPGTRLTVT.